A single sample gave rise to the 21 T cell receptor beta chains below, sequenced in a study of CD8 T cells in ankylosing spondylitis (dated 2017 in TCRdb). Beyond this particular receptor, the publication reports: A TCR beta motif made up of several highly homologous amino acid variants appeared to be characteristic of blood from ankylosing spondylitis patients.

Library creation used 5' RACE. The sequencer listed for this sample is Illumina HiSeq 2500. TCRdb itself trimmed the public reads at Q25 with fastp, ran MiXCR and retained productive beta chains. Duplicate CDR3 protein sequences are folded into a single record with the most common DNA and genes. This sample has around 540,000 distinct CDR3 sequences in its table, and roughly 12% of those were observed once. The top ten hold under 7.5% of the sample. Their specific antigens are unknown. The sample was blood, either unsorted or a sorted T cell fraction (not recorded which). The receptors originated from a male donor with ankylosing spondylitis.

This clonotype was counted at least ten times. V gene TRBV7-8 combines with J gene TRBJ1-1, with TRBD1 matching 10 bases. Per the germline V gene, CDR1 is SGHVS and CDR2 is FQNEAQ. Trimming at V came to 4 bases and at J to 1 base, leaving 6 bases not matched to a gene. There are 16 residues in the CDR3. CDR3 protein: CASSSDRGLGNTEAFF. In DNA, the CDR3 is TGTGCCAGCAGCTCCGACAGGGGGCTGGGGAACACTGAAGCTTTCTTT.

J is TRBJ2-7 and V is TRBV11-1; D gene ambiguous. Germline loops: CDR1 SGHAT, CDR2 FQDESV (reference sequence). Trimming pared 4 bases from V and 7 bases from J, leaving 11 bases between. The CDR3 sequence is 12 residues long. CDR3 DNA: TGTGCCAGCAGCTCCTCAGACGAAGAGCAGTACTTC. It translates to CASSSSDEEQYF.

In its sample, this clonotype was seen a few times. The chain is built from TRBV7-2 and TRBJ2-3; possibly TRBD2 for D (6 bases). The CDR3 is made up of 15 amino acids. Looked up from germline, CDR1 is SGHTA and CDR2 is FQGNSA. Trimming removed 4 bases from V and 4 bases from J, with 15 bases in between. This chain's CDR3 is CASSSYGGLSDTQYF. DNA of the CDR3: TGTGCCAGCAGCTCGTACGGGGGTTTGTCAGATACGCAGTATTTT.

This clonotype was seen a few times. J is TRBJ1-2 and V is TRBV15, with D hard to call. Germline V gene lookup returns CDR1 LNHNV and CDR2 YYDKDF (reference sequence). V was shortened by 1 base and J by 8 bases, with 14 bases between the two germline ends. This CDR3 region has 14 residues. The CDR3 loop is CATSRADHSQGYTF. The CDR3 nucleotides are TGTGCCACCAGCAGAGCCGATCATTCCCAAGGCTACACCTTC.

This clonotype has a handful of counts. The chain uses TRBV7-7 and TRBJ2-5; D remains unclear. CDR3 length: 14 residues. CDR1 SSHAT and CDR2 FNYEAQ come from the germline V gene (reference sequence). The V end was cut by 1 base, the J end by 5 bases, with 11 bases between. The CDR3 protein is CASSLGGAVETQYF. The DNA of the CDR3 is TGTGCCAGCAGCTTAGGCGGCGCAGTGGAGACCCAGTACTTC.

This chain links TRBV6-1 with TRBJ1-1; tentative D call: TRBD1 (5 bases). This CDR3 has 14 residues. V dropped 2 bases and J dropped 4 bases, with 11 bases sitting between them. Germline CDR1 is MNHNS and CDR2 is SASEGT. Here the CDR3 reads CASSESRDPTEAFF. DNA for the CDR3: TGTGCCAGCAGTGAAAGCAGGGACCCCACTGAAGCTTTCTTT.

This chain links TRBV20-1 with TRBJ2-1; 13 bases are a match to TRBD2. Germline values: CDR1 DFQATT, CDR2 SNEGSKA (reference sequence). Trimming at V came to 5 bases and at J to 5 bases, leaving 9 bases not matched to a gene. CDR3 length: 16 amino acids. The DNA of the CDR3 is TGCAGTGCTCCCGAGTCGACTAGCGGGAGGAACAATGAGCAGTTCTTC. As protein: CSAPESTSGRNNEQFF.

The CDR3 DNA follows: TGTGCCAGCCTACTGTGGGCGGGAGGGTACAATGAGCAGTTCTTC. It specifies CASLLWAGGYNEQFF. This rearrangement joins TRBV7-9 to TRBJ2-1; 9 bases are a match to TRBD2. CDR3 length: 15 amino acids. Germline V lookup: CDR1 SEHNR, CDR2 FQNEAQ (reference sequence). The V gene end was trimmed by 8 bases and the J gene end by 4 bases; junction bases not matched to a gene: 9.

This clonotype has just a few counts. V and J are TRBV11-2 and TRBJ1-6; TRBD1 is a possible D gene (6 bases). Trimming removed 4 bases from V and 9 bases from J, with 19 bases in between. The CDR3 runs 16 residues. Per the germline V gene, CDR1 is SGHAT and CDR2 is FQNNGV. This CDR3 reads CASSSRRGGTGSPLHF. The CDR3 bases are TGTGCCAGCAGCTCCCGGAGAGGGGGGACGGGTTCACCCCTCCACTTT.

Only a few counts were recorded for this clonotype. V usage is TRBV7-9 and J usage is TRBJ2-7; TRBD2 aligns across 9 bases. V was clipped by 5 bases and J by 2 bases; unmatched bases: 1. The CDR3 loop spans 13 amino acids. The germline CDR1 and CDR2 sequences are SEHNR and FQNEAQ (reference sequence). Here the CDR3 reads CASSKREAYEQYF. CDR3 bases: TGTGCCAGCAGCAAGCGGGAGGCCTACGAGCAGTACTTC.

Here the CDR3 reads CASSLTSGRRNEQFF. Written as DNA, the CDR3 is TGTGCCAGCAGTCTGACTAGCGGGAGAAGGAATGAGCAGTTCTTC. The chain links TRBV12-3 or TRBV12-4 to TRBJ2-1, with TRBD2 matching 12 bases. Unmatched junction bases numbered 6, after V lost 5 bases and J lost 7 bases. CDR3 length equals 15 residues.

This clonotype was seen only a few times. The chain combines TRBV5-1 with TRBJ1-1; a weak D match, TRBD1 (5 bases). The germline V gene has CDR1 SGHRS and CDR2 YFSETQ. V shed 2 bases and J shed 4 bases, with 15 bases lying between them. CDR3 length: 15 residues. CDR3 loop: CASSFSPGWSTEAFF. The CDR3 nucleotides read TGCGCCAGCAGCTTCAGTCCAGGGTGGAGCACTGAAGCTTTCTTT.

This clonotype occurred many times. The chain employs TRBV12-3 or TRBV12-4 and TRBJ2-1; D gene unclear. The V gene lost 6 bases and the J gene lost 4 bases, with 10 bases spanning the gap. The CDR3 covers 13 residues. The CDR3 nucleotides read TGTGCCAGCAGCCCAGGACCATACAATGAGCAGTTCTTC. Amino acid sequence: CASSPGPYNEQFF.

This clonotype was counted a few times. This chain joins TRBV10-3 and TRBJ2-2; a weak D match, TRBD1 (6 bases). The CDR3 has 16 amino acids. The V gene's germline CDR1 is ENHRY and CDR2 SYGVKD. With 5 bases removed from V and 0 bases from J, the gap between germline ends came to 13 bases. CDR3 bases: TGTGCCATCAGTACAGGGTTCGACACGAACACCGGGGAGCTGTTTTTT. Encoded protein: CAISTGFDTNTGELFF.

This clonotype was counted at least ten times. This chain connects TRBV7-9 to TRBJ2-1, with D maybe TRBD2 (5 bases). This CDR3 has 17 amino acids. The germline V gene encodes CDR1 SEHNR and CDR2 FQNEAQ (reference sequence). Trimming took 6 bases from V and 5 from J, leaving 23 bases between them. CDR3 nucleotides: TGTGCCAGCAGTTCTAGGGTGAGGGCCAACAACAACAATGAGCAGTTCTTC. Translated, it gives CASSSRVRANNNNEQFF.

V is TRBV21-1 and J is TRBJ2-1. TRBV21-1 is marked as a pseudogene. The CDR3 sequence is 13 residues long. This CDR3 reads CASSKMKYNEQFF. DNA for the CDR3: TGTGCCAGCAGCAAAATGAAATACAATGAGCAGTTCTTC.

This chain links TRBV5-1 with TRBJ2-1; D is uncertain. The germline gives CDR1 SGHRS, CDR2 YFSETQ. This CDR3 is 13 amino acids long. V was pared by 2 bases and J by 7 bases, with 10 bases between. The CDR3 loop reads CASSFRASNEQFF. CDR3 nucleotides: TGCGCCAGCAGCTTTCGAGCGTCTAATGAGCAGTTCTTC.

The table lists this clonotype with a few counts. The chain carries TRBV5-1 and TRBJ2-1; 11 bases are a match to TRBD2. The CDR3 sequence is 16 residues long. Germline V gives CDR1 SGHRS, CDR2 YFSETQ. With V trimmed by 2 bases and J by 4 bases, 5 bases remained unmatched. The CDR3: CASSLLLAGAYNEQFF. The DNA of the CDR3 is TGCGCCAGCAGCTTACTACTAGCGGGAGCATACAATGAGCAGTTCTTC.

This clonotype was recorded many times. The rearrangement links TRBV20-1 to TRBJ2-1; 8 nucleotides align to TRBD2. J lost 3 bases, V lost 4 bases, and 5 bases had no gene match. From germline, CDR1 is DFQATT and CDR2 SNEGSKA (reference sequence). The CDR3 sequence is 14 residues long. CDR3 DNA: TGCAGTGCTATGAGCGGGAGTGACTACAATGAGCAGTTCTTC. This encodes CSAMSGSDYNEQFF.

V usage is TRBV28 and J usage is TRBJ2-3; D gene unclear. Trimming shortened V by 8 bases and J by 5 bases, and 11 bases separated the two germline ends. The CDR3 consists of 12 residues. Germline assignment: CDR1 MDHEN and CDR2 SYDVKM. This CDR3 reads CASAGGVDTQYF. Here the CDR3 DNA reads TGTGCCAGCGCCGGTGGGGTAGATACGCAGTATTTT. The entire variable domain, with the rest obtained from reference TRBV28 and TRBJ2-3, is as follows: DVKVTQSSRYLVKRTGEKVFLECVQDMDHENMFWYRQDPGLGLRLIYFSYDVKMKEKGDIPEGYSVSREKKERFSLILESASTNQTSMYLCASAGGVDTQYFGPGTRLTVL.

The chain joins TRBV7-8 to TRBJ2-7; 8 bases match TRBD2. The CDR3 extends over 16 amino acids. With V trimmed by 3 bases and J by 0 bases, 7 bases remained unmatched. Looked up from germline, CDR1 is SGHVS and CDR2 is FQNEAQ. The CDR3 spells CASSFGVGTSSYEQYV. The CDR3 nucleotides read TGTGCCAGCAGCTTTGGTGTAGGGACTAGCTCCTACGAGCAGTACGTC.